Only a few counts were recorded for the clone carrying this TCR beta chain. Its antigen is undetermined. The source of the sample is a study of T-cell memory formation after mild COVID-19. Study-wide points: CD4/CD8 balance held among clones contracting day 15 to 85, and later expanders leaned CD4+.

Unmatched junction bases numbered 6, after V lost 6 bases and J lost 4 bases. The CDR3 contains 13 residues. Germline V CDR1 and CDR2: DFQATT, SNEGSKA (reference sequence). One entry per CDR3 protein, called by TCRdb with MiXCR from the 5' RACE reads. The table lists 50,000 or so distinct CDR3 sequences, around a quarter of them singletons. This TCR came from a man between 18 and 29 years old who had mild COVID-19 (a few samples of this study predate the infection). Cell type and time point are not known. The sequenced sample consisted of PBMCs or a T cell subset sorted from them (not recorded which). This rearrangement joins TRBV20-1 to TRBJ2-1, with 7 bases lining up with TRBD2. CDR3: CSALRGTYNEQFF. The CDR3 DNA reads TGCAGTGCCCTGCGGGGGACTTACAATGAGCAGTTCTTC.